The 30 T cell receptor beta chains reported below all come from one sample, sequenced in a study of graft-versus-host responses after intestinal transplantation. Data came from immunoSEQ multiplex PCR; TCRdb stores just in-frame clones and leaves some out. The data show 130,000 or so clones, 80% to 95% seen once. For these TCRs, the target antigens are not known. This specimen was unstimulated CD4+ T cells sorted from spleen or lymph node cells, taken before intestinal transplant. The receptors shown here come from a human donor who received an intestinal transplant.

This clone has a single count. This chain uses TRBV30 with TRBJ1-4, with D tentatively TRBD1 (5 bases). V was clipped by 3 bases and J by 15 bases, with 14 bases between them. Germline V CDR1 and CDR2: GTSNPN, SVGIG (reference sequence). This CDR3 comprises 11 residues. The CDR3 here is CAWSDRDEMFF. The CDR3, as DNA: TGTGCCTGGAGCGACCGGGACGAGATGTTTTTT.

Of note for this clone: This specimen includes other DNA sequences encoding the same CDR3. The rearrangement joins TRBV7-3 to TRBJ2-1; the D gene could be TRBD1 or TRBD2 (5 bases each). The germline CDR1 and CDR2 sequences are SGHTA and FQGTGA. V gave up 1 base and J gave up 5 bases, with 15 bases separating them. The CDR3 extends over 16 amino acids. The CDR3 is CASSLNSGPTHNEQFF. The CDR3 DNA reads TGTGCCAGCAGCTTAAATTCGGGACCCACCCACAATGAGCAGTTCTTC.

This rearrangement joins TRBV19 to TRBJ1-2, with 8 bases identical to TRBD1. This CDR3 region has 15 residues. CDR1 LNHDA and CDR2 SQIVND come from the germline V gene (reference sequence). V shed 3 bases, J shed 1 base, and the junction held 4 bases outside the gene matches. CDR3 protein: CASSIGTGYNYGYTF. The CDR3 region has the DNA TGTGCCAGTAGTATTGGGACAGGCTATAACTATGGCTACACCTTC.

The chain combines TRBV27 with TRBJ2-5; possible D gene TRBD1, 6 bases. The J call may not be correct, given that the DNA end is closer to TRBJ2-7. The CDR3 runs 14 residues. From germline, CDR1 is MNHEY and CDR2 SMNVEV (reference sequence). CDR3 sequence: CASSKQGRDYEQYF. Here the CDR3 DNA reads TGTGCCAGCAGTAAACAGGGTAGGGACTACGAGCAGTACTTC.

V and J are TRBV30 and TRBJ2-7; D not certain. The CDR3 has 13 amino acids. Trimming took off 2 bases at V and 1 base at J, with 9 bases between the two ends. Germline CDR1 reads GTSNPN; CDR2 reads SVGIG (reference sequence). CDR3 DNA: TGTGCCTGGAGTCCCGGCCGGTCCTACGAGCAGTACTTC. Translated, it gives CAWSPGRSYEQYF. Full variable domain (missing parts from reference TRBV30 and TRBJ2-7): SQTIHQWPATLVQPVGSPLSLECTVEGTSNPNLYWYRQAAGRGLQLLFYSVGIGQISSEVPQNLSASRPQDRQFILSSKKLLLSDSGFYLCAWSPGRSYEQYFGPGTRLTVT.

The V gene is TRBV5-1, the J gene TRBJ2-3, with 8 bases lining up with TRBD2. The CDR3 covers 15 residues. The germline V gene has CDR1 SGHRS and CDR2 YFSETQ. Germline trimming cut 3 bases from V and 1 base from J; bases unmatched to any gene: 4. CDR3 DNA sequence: TGCGCCAGCAGCTCCATAGCGGGGCGCACAGATACGCAGTATTTT. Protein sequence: CASSSIAGRTDTQYF.

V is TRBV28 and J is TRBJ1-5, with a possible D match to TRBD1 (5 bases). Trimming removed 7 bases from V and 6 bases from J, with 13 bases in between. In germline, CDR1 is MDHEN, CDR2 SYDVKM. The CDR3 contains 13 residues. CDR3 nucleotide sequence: TGTGCCAGCATATCGGGGGAGAGTCAGCCCCAGCATTTT. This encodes CASISGESQPQHF.

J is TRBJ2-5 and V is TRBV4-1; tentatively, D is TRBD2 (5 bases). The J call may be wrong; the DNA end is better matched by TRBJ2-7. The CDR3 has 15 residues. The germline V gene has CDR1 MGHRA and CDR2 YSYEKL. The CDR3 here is CASSYSEGRGYEQYF. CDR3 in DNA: TGCGCCAGCAGCTATAGCGAAGGGCGTGGCTACGAGCAGTACTTC.

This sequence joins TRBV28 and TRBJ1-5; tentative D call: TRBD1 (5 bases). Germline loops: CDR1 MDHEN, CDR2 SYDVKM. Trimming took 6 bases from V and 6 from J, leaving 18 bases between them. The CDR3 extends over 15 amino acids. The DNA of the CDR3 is TGTGCCAGCAGCAACCCGCAGGGCTCGGTTCAGCCCCAGCATTTT. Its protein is CASSNPQGSVQPQHF.

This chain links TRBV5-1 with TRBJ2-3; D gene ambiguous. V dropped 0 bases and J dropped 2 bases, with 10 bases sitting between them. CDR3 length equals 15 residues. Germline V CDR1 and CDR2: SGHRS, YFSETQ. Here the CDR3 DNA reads TGCGCCAGCAGCTTGGCCGGCGCCCTCACAGATACGCAGTATTTT. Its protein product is CASSLAGALTDTQYF. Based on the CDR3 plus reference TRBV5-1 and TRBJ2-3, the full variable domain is KAGVTQTPRYLIKTRGQQVTLSCSPISGHRSVSWYQQTPGQGLQFLFEYFSETQRNKGNFPGRFSGRQFSNSRSEMNVSTLELGDSALYLCASSLAGALTDTQYFGPGTRLTVL.

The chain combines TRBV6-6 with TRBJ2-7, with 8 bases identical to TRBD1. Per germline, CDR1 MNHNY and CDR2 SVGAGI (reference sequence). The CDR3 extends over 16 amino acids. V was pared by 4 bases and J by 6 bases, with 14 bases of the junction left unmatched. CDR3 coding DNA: TGTGCCAGCAGTTTGGACTCCGGGACAGGTCTCGTCGAGCAGTACTTC. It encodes CASSLDSGTGLVEQYF.

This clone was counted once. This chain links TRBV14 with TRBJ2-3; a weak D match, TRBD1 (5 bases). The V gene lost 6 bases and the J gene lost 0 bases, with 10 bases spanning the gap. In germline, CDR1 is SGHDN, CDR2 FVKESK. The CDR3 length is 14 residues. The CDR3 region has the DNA TGTGCCAGCAGGACGACAGTGAGCACAGATACGCAGTATTTT. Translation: CASRTTVSTDTQYF.

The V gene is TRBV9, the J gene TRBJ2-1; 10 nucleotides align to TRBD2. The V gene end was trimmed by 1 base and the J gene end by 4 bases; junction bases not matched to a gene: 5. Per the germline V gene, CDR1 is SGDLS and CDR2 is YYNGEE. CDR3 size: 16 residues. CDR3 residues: CASSVLAGAEYNEQFF. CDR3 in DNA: TGTGCCAGCAGCGTACTAGCGGGAGCGGAGTACAATGAGCAGTTCTTC.

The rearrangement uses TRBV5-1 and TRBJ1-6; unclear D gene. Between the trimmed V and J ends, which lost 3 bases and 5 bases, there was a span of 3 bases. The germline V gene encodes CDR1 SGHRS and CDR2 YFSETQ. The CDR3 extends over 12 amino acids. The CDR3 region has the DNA TGCGCCAGCAGCTCGGATAATTCACCCCTCCACTTT. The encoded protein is CASSSDNSPLHF.

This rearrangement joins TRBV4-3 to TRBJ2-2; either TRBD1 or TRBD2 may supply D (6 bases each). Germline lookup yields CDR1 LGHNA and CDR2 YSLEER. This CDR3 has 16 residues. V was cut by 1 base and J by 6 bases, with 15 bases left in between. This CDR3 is CASSQGPEGGAGELFF. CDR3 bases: TGCGCCAGCAGCCAAGGTCCAGAGGGGGGCGCCGGGGAGCTGTTTTTT.

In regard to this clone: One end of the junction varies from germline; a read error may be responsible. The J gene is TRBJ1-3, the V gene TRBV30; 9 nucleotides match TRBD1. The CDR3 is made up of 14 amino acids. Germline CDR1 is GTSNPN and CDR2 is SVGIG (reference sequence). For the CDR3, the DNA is TGTGCCTGGAGGACAGGGGGTGGTGGAAGCACCATATATTTT. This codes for CAWRTGGGGSTIYF.

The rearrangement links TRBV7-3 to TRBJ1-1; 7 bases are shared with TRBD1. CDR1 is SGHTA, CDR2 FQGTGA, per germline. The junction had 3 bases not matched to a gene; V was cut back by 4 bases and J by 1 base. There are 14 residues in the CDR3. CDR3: CASSSDRENTEAFF. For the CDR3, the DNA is TGTGCCAGCAGCTCTGACAGGGAGAACACTGAAGCTTTCTTT.

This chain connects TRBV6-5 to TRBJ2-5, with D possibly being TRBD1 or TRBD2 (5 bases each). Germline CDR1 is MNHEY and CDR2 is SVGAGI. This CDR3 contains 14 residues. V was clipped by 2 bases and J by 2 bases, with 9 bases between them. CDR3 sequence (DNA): TGTGCCAGCAGTTACGGGGCGGGTCAAGAGACCCAGTACTTC. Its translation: CASSYGAGQETQYF.

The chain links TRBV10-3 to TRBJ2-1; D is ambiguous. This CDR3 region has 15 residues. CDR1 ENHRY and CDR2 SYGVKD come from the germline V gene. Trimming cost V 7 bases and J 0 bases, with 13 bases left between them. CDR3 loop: CAITSVSSSYNEQFF. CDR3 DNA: TGTGCCATCACCTCGGTCTCCAGCTCCTACAATGAGCAGTTCTTC.

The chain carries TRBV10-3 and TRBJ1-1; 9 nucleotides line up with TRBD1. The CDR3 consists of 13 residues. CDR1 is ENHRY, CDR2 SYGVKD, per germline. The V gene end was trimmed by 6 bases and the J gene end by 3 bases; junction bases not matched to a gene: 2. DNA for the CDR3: TGTGCCATCAGACAGGGGGCGGACACTGAAGCTTTCTTT. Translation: CAIRQGADTEAFF.

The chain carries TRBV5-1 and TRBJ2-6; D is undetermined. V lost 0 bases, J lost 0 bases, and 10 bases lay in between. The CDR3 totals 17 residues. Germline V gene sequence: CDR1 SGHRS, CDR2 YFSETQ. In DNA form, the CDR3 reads TGCGCCAGCAGCTTGGCTGGGCTGCTCTCTGGGGCCAACGTCCTGACTTTC. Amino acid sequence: CASSLAGLLSGANVLTF. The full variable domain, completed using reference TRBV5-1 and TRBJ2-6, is KAGVTQTPRYLIKTRGQQVTLSCSPISGHRSVSWYQQTPGQGLQFLFEYFSETQRNKGNFPGRFSGRQFSNSRSEMNVSTLELGDSALYLCASSLAGLLSGANVLTFGAGSRLTVL.

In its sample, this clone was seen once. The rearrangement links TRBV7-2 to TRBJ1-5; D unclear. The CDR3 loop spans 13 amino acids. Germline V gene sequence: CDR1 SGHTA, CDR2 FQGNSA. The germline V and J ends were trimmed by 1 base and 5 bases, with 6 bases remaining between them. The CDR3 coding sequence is TGTGCCAGCAGCTTAGTTGGCGATCAGCCCCAGCATTTT. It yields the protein CASSLVGDQPQHF.

CDR3 amino acids: CASSRGALRSYEQYF. CDR3 nucleotides: TGTGCCAGCAGCCGTGGAGCGTTGCGATCCTACGAGCAGTACTTC. J is TRBJ2-7 and V is TRBV11-2; no clear D. V was trimmed by 5 bases and J by 1 base, leaving 15 bases between them. The germline V gene encodes CDR1 SGHAT and CDR2 FQNNGV. This CDR3 spans 15 amino acids.

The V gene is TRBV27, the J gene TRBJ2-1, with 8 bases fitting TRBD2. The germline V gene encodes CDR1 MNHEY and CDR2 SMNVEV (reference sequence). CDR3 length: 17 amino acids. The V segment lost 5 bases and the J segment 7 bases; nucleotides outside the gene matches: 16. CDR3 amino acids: CASSRIGVESGGNEQFF. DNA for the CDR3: TGTGCCAGCAGTCGAATAGGGGTTGAAAGCGGGGGTAATGAGCAGTTCTTC.

The CDR3 is CASSQWITTSNYGYTF. CDR3 sequence (DNA): TGTGCCAGTAGTCAATGGATCACTACATCTAACTATGGCTACACCTTC. The rearrangement links TRBV19 to TRBJ1-2, with D unresolved. The CDR3 spans 16 residues. V dropped 5 bases and J dropped 0 bases, with 16 bases sitting between them. The germline gives CDR1 LNHDA, CDR2 SQIVND (reference sequence).

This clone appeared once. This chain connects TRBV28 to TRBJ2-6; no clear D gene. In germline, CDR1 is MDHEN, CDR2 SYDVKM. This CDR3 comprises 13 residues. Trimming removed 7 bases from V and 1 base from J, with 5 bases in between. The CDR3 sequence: CASTGSGANVLTF. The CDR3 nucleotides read TGTGCCAGCACCGGATCTGGGGCCAACGTCCTGACTTTC.

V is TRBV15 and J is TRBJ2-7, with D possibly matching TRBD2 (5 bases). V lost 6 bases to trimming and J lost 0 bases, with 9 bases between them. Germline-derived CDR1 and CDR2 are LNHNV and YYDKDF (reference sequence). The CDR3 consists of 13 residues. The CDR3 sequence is CATRKTSSYEQYF. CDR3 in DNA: TGTGCCACCAGGAAAACTAGCTCCTACGAGCAGTACTTC.

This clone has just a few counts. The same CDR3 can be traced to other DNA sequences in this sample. CDR3 protein: CSASSETQYF. CDR3 in DNA: TGCAGTGCTAGCTCCGAGACCCAGTACTTC. This rearrangement joins TRBV20-1 to TRBJ2-5; D gene unclear. There are 10 residues in the CDR3. Germline assignment: CDR1 DFQATT and CDR2 SNEGSKA (reference sequence). The V end was cut by 3 bases, the J end by 5 bases, with 4 bases between.

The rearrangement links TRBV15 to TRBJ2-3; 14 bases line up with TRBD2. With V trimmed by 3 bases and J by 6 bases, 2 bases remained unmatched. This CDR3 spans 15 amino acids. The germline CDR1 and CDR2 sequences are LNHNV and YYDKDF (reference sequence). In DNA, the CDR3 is TGTGCCACCAGCAGGACTAGCGGGAGGGGGGATACGCAGTATTTT. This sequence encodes CATSRTSGRGDTQYF.

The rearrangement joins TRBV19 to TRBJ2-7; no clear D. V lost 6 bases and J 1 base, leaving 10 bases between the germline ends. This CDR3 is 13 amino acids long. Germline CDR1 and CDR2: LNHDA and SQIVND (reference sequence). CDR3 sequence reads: CASSLDGSYEQYF. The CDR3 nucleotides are TGTGCCAGTAGCCTTGACGGTTCCTACGAGCAGTACTTC.